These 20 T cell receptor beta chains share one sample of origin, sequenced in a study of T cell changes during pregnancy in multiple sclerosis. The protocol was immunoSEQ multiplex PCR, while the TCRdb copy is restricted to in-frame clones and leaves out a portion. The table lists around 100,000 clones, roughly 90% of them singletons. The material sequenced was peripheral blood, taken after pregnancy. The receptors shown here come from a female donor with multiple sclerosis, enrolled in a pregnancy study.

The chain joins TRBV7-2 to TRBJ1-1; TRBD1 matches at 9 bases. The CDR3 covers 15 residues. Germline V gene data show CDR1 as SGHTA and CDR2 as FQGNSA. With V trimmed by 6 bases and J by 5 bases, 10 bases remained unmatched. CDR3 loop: CASRTRGTGRTEAFF. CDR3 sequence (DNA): TGTGCCAGCAGGACCCGTGGGACAGGGCGGACTGAAGCTTTCTTT.

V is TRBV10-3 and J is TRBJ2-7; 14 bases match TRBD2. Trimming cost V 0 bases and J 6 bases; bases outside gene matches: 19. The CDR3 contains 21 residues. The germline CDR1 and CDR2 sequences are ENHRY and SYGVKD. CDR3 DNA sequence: TGTGCCATCAGTGAGTCGTTACGAGGGACTAGCGGGAGTTTAATCCCGGGCGAGCAGTACTTC. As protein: CAISESLRGTSGSLIPGEQYF.

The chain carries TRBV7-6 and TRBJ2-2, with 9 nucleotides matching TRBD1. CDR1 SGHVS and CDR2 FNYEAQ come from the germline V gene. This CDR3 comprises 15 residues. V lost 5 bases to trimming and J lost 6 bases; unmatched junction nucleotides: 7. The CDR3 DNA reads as TGTGCCAGCAGCCTGGGACAGGGTGGGTCCGGGGAGCTGTTTTTT. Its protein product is CASSLGQGGSGELFF.

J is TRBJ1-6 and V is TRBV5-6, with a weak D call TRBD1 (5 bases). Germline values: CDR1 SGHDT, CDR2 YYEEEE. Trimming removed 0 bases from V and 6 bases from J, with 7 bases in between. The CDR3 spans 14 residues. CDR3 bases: TGTGCCAGCAGCTTGGCCAGGGCTAATTCACCCCTCCACTTT. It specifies CASSLARANSPLHF.

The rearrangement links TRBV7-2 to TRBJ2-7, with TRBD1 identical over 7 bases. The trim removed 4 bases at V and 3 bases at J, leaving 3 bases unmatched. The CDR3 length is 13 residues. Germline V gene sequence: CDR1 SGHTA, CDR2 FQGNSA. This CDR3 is CASSSGGIYEQYF. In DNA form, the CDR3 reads TGTGCCAGCAGCTCAGGGGGAATCTACGAGCAGTACTTC. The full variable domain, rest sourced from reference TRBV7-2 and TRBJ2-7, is GAGVSQSPSNKVTEKGKDVELRCDPISGHTALYWYRQSLGQGLEFLIYFQGNSAPDKSGLPSDRFSAERTGGSVSTLTIQRTQQEDSAVYLCASSSGGIYEQYFGPGTRLTVT.

CDR3: CASSQRQDNSPLHF. DNA of the CDR3: TGCGCCAGCAGCCAAAGGCAGGATAATTCACCCCTCCACTTT. V gene TRBV4-3 combines with J gene TRBJ1-6, with D uncertain. Germline V gene data show CDR1 as LGHNA and CDR2 as YSLEER. There are 14 residues in the CDR3. Trimming removed 2 bases from V and 5 bases from J, with 7 bases in between.

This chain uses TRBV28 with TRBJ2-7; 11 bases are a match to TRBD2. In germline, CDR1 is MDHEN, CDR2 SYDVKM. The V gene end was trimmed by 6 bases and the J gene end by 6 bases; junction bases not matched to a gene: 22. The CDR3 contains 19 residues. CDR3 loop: CASSLGGASGRFRVAEQYF. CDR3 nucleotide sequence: TGTGCCAGCAGCCTCGGGGGGGCTAGCGGGAGGTTTAGGGTGGCCGAGCAGTACTTC.

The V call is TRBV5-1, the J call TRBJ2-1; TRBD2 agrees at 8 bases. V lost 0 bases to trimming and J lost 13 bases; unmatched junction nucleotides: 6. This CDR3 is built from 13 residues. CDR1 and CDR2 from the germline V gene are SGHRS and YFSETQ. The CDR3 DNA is TGCGCCAGCAGCTTGGGCGGGGGGAGCCCTCAGTTCTTC. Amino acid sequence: CASSLGGGSPQFF.

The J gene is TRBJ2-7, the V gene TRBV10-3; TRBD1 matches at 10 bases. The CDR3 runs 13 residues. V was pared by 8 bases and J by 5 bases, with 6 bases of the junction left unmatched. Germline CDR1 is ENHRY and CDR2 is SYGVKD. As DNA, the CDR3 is TGTGCCATCGGGACAGGGGTCACCCACGAGCAGTACTTC. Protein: CAIGTGVTHEQYF.

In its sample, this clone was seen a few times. The CDR3 protein is CASSSDRDFGYTF. For the CDR3, the DNA is TGTGCCAGCAGTTCGGACAGGGATTTTGGCTACACCTTC. The chain combines TRBV6-6 with TRBJ1-2, with 8 bases fitting TRBD1. This CDR3 is built from 13 residues. CDR1 is MNHNY and CDR2 is SVGAGI in the germline V gene (reference sequence). Trimming cost V 4 bases and J 7 bases; bases outside gene matches: 5.

The CDR3 nucleotides read TGTGCCAGCAGTTTAGTCCGTTTGCGGGAGAGCACAGATACGCAGTATTTT. This gives the protein CASSLVRLRESTDTQYF. The chain uses TRBV27 and TRBJ2-3, with 7 bases aligning to TRBD2. The germline V gene encodes CDR1 MNHEY and CDR2 SMNVEV (reference sequence). The CDR3 runs 17 residues. V lost 2 bases to trimming and J lost 0 bases; unmatched junction nucleotides: 8.

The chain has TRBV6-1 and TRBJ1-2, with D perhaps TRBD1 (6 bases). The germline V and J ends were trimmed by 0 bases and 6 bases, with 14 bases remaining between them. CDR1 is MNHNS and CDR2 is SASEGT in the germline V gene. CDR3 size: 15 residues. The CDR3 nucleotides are TGTGCCAGCAGTGAAGCGCTAGGGGGGGCGGATGGCTACACCTTC. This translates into CASSEALGGADGYTF.

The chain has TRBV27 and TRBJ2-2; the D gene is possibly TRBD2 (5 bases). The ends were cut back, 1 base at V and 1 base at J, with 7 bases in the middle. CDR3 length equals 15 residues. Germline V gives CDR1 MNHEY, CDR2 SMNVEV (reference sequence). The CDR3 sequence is CASSLFGENTGELFF. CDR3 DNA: TGTGCCAGCAGTTTATTCGGGGAGAACACCGGGGAGCTGTTTTTT.

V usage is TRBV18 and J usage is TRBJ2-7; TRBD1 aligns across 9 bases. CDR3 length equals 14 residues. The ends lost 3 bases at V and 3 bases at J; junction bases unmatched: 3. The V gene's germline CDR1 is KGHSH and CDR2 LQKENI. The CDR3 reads CASSPQGQGYEQYF. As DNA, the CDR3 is TGTGCCAGCTCACCGCAGGGACAGGGCTACGAGCAGTACTTC. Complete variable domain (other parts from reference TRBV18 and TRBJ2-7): NAGVMQNPRHLVRRRGQEARLRCSPMKGHSHVYWYRQLPEEGLKFMVYLQKENIIDESGMPKERFSAEFPKEGPSILRIQQVVRGDSAAYFCASSPQGQGYEQYFGPGTRLTVT.

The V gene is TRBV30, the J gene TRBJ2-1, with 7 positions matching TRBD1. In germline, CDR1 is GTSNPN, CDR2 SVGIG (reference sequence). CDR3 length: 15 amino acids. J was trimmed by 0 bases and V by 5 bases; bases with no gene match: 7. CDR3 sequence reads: CAWGKGASSYNEQFF. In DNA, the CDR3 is TGTGCCTGGGGAAAGGGGGCATCCTCCTACAATGAGCAGTTCTTC.

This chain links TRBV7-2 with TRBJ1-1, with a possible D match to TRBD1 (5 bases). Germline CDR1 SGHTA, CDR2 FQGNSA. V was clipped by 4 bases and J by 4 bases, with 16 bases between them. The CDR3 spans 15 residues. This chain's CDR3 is CASSSGPPGSTEAFF. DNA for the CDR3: TGTGCCAGCAGCTCGGGACCCCCCGGGAGCACTGAAGCTTTCTTT.

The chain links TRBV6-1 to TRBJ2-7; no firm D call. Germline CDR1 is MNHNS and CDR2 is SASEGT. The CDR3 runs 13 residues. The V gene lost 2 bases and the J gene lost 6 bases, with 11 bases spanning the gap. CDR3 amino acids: CASSETLVSEQYF. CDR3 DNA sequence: TGTGCCAGCAGTGAAACTCTGGTCTCCGAGCAGTACTTC.

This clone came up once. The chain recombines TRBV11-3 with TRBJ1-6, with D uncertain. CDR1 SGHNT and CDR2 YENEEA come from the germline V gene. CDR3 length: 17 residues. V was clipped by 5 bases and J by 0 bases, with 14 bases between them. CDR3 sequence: CASSNRVQSSYNSPLHF. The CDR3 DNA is TGTGCCAGCAGCAACCGGGTCCAGAGCTCCTATAATTCACCCCTCCACTTT.

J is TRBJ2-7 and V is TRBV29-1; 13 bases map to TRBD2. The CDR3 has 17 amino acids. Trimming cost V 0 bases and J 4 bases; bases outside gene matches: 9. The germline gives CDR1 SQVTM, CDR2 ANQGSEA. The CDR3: CSVEDRRTSGSSYEQYF. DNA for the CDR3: TGCAGCGTTGAAGATCGCCGGACTAGCGGGAGTTCTTACGAGCAGTACTTC.

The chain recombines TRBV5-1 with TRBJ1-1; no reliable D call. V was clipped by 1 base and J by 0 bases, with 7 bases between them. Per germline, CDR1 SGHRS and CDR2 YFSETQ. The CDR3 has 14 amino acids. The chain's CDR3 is CASSLLRVNTEAFF. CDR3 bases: TGCGCCAGCAGCTTGTTAAGAGTGAACACTGAAGCTTTCTTT.